This entry lists 32 T cell receptor beta chains sequenced from one sample in a study of CD8 T cells in ankylosing spondylitis. TCRdb recomputed calls from the 5' RACE reads with MiXCR, one row per CDR3 protein. The sample gives 200,000 to 250,000 distinct CDR3 sequences, roughly 10% of which show up once; 2.5% to 3% is in the top ten. Sequencing was done on a sample of blood, either unsorted or a sorted T cell fraction (not recorded which). These TCRs come from a male donor with ankylosing spondylitis or in good health (not recorded which).

This clonotype was seen repeatedly, ten times or more. The chain has TRBV20-1 and TRBJ2-1; unclear D gene. V shed 3 bases and J shed 6 bases, with 6 bases lying between them. The CDR3 is 11 amino acids. Germline loops: CDR1 DFQATT, CDR2 SNEGSKA (reference sequence). CDR3 in amino acids: CSARILNEQFF. The CDR3 coding sequence is TGCAGTGCTAGGATACTCAATGAGCAGTTCTTC.

The chain joins TRBV11-2 to TRBJ2-1, with 7 bases identical to TRBD1. V gave up 5 bases and J gave up 3 bases; unmatched junction bases: 10. The CDR3 loop spans 16 amino acids. Germline CDR1 SGHAT, CDR2 FQNNGV. In DNA, the CDR3 is TGTGCCAGCAGCCCTCTTTCGGGACAGATCTACAATGAGCAGTTCTTC. Translating it yields CASSPLSGQIYNEQFF.

This clonotype has a count of ten or more. The chain has TRBV4-1 and TRBJ2-5; 7 nucleotides agree with TRBD1. Trimming took 0 bases from V and 7 from J; bases not matched to a gene: 5. This CDR3 region has 14 residues. CDR1 and CDR2 (germline): MGHRA, YSYEKL. DNA for the CDR3: TGCGCCAGCAGCCAAGATGGGACAGAGGGGACCCAGTACTTC. Amino acids: CASSQDGTEGTQYF.

Ten or more counts support this clonotype. The CDR3, as DNA: TGTGCCAGCAGTGCAACAGACGGCAATCAGCCCCAGCATTTT. Amino acids: CASSATDGNQPQHF. The chain carries TRBV6-1 and TRBJ1-5; no firm D call. The germline V gene has CDR1 MNHNS and CDR2 SASEGT. Trimming left V 4 bases short and J 2 bases short, with 9 bases between. This CDR3 spans 14 amino acids.

To note about this clonotype: A single base separates this from a much larger clone, so it may be a read error. The CDR3 DNA sequence: TGCGCCAGCAGAGGACAGGAGGGAGATAGGCAGTATTTT. Residues: CASRGQEGDRQYF. The chain recombines TRBV5-1 with TRBJ2-3; possible D gene TRBD1, 7 bases. CDR1 is SGHRS, CDR2 YFSETQ, per germline. This CDR3 has 13 amino acids.

This clonotype was observed a handful of times. This sequence joins TRBV28 and TRBJ2-7; a possible D gene is TRBD2 (6 bases). Germline assignment: CDR1 MDHEN and CDR2 SYDVKM. This CDR3 is 15 amino acids long. V shed 6 bases and J shed 0 bases, with 15 bases lying between them. CDR3 nucleotide sequence: TGTGCCAGCAGCACCACTAGCTTCCCCTCCTACGAGCAGTACTTC. This sequence encodes CASSTTSFPSYEQYF.

Turning to this clonotype: A much larger clone lies one base from this, so it may be a read error. This chain connects TRBV5-1 to TRBJ1-2; TRBD1 might be the D (5 bases). CDR3 size: 12 residues. Germline CDR1 and CDR2: SGHRS and YFSETQ. The CDR3 region has the DNA TGCACCAGCAGCGCCTCTACAGGCAGCTACACCTTC. Encoded protein: CTSSASTGSYTF.

This clonotype came up many times. J is TRBJ1-2 and V is TRBV12-3 or TRBV12-4; possibly TRBD1 for D (5 bases). The CDR3 consists of 13 residues. Trimming pared 6 bases from V and 4 bases from J, leaving 12 bases between. CDR3 sequence (DNA): TGTGCCAGCAGCCCGGGGGGGTTCTATGGCTACACCTTC. Encoded protein: CASSPGGFYGYTF.

This clonotype was recorded many times. This sequence joins TRBV4-2 and TRBJ2-1, with TRBD2 as a possible D gene (6 bases). Germline lookup yields CDR1 LGHNA and CDR2 YNFKEQ. Trimming removed 1 base at V and 2 bases at J, with 18 bases between. The CDR3 runs 18 residues. CDR3 DNA: TGTGCCAGCAGCCAAGCACGTTCCGGGACTCTTCCCTACAATGAGCAGTTCTTC. This gives the protein CASSQARSGTLPYNEQFF.

This clonotype was picked up many times. The chain combines TRBV19 with TRBJ2-7, with a weak D call TRBD1 (6 bases). The V and J ends lost 5 bases and 6 bases respectively, with 23 bases between them. This CDR3 contains 16 residues. CDR1 and CDR2 (germline): LNHDA, SQIVND (reference sequence). Here the CDR3 reads CASSWAPRGHWGEQYF. The CDR3 nucleotides are TGTGCCAGTAGTTGGGCTCCCCGGGGACACTGGGGCGAGCAGTACTTC.

V gene TRBV3-1 combines with J gene TRBJ2-7; D gene unclear. V was clipped by 0 bases and J by 8 bases, with 20 bases between them. Germline V gene sequence: CDR1 LGHDT, CDR2 YNNKEL (reference sequence). This CDR3 contains 16 residues. CDR3 loop: CASSQDLAAGESKQYF. CDR3 coding DNA: TGTGCCAGCAGCCAAGATCTCGCAGCCGGTGAGAGTAAGCAGTACTTC.

This clonotype was found many times. The rearrangement joins TRBV6-1 to TRBJ2-1; TRBD1 matches at 7 bases. The CDR3 totals 14 residues. Germline loops: CDR1 MNHNS, CDR2 SASEGT. Trimming at V came to 8 bases and at J to 2 bases, leaving 6 bases not matched to a gene. The CDR3 DNA is TGTGCCAGCCAAGACAGGGTAGCCTACAATGAGCAGTTCTTC. As protein: CASQDRVAYNEQFF.

There are many counts of this clonotype. The CDR3 loop reads CSGTGQGDEQFF. The CDR3, as DNA: TGCAGCGGGACAGGGCAAGGGGATGAGCAGTTCTTC. The chain uses TRBV29-1 and TRBJ2-1; 8 bases align to TRBD1. This CDR3 region has 12 residues. Germline V gene data show CDR1 as SQVTM and CDR2 as ANQGSEA. Trimming cost V 7 bases and J 8 bases; bases outside gene matches: 7.

The J gene is TRBJ1-2, the V gene TRBV29-1, with D hard to call. The CDR3 is 12 amino acids. Trimming removed 6 bases from V and 7 bases from J, with 15 bases in between. Looked up from germline, CDR1 is SQVTM and CDR2 is ANQGSEA. The DNA for the CDR3 is TGCAGCGTGGCGGGCTCCCTCGGTGGCTACACCTTC. Protein product: CSVAGSLGGYTF.

The chain joins TRBV30 to TRBJ2-5; D gene unclear. The CDR3 totals 14 residues. With 0 bases removed from V and 3 bases from J, the gap between germline ends came to 11 bases. The germline gives CDR1 GTSNPN, CDR2 SVGIG (reference sequence). The CDR3 DNA reads TGTGCCTGGAGTGTCGATTGGCGGAAAGAGACCCAGTACTTC. This codes for CAWSVDWRKETQYF.

The chain combines TRBV10-1 with TRBJ1-1; D perhaps matches TRBD1 (5 bases). Germline V gene lookup returns CDR1 WNHNN and CDR2 SYGVQD (reference sequence). The CDR3 contains 17 residues. Trimming stripped 3 bases from V and 1 base from J, with 18 bases between. CDR3 in amino acids: CASSEVLGARKNTEAFF. The CDR3 DNA reads as TGCGCCAGCAGTGAAGTACTTGGGGCTCGAAAGAACACTGAAGCTTTCTTT.

This sequence joins TRBV6-1 and TRBJ2-7; tentatively, D is TRBD1 (5 bases). Trimming left V 3 bases short and J 7 bases short, with 16 bases between. This CDR3 has 14 amino acids. Germline CDR1 MNHNS, CDR2 SASEGT. In nucleotides, the CDR3 is TGTGCCAGCAGTGACCAAGGGGTCTTCGGGGAGCAGTACTTC. Translation gives CASSDQGVFGEQYF.

This clonotype came up many times. V gene TRBV15 combines with J gene TRBJ1-1; D is uncertain. This CDR3 is 14 amino acids long. Trimming left V 5 bases short and J 6 bases short, with 16 bases between. Germline CDR1 and CDR2: LNHNV and YYDKDF (reference sequence). DNA for the CDR3: TGTGCCACCAGCGCCCGCCTACAGTCGCCTGAAGCTTTCTTT. Translating gives CATSARLQSPEAFF.

The chain uses TRBV11-2 and TRBJ2-5; 7 nucleotides agree with TRBD2. Trimming took 5 bases from V and 5 from J; bases not matched to a gene: 17. The CDR3 extends over 17 amino acids. Germline V gene sequence: CDR1 SGHAT, CDR2 FQNNGV. CDR3 nucleotides: TGTGCCAGCAGCCCCCTCGAACCGGGACTAAAGACCGAGACCCAGTACTTC. Translation gives CASSPLEPGLKTETQYF.

This clonotype was detected only a few times. The chain uses TRBV7-2 and TRBJ1-5, with D possibly being TRBD1 (5 bases). This CDR3 spans 13 amino acids. Trimming shortened V by 2 bases and J by 5 bases, and 7 bases separated the two germline ends. Germline V gene sequence: CDR1 SGHTA, CDR2 FQGNSA. The CDR3 loop reads CASSLSRDQPQHF. The CDR3 coding sequence is TGTGCCAGCAGCTTATCCAGGGATCAGCCCCAGCATTTT.

This clonotype was counted many times. This rearrangement joins TRBV20-1 to TRBJ2-7; 8 bases are a match to TRBD1. CDR1 DFQATT and CDR2 SNEGSKA come from the germline V gene (reference sequence). With V trimmed by 0 bases and J by 5 bases, 9 bases remained unmatched. The CDR3 is 15 residues long. CDR3 amino acids: CSARDAGQGSNEQYF. CDR3 bases: TGCAGTGCTAGAGATGCTGGACAGGGTAGCAACGAGCAGTACTTC.

In its sample, this clonotype was seen many times. The CDR3 sequence is CASSFGSGNTIYF. In DNA, the CDR3 is TGTGCCAGCAGCTTTGGCTCTGGAAACACCATATATTTT. The rearrangement joins TRBV7-2 to TRBJ1-3; D is unresolved. This CDR3 is 13 amino acids long. Per germline, CDR1 SGHTA and CDR2 FQGNSA. Trimming took off 3 bases at V and 0 bases at J, with 3 bases between the two ends.

This clonotype was detected ten times or more. The genes are TRBV9 and TRBJ2-2, with TRBD1 matching 8 bases. This CDR3 is 15 amino acids long. The V and J ends lost 4 bases and 5 bases, in that order; junction bases with no gene match: 7. Germline lookup yields CDR1 SGDLS and CDR2 YYNGEE. In nucleotides, the CDR3 is TGTGCCAGCAGCTTCGACAGGGGAGGAACCGGGGAGCTGTTTTTT. Its protein product is CASSFDRGGTGELFF.

This clonotype has ten or more counts. Compared with germline, one end of the junction differs, possibly owing to a read error. This chain uses TRBV20-1 with TRBJ2-5, with D unclear. This CDR3 has 12 residues. CDR1 and CDR2 from the germline V gene are DFQATT and SNEGSKA (reference sequence). CDR3 coding DNA: TGCAGTGTTAGAGTAGGAGTTGAGACCCAGTACTTC. It codes for CSVRVGVETQYF.

This clonotype was observed many times. V and J are TRBV15 and TRBJ1-1, with a weak D call TRBD1 (5 bases). There are 14 residues in the CDR3. Per germline, CDR1 LNHNV and CDR2 YYDKDF (reference sequence). V shed 6 bases and J shed 4 bases, with 15 bases lying between them. The CDR3 coding sequence is TGTGCCACCAGGGGGGGGGGTCCTTCCACTGAAGCTTTCTTT. Translation: CATRGGGPSTEAFF.

At least ten counts were recorded for this clonotype. The chain couples TRBV29-1 to TRBJ2-7; D is perhaps TRBD1 (6 bases). The CDR3 consists of 12 residues. V was shortened by 5 bases and J by 3 bases, with 11 bases between the two germline ends. The germline V gene encodes CDR1 SQVTM and CDR2 ANQGSEA. CDR3 in DNA: TGCAGCGTTAGGGACACTCACTACGAGCAGTACTTC. Translating it yields CSVRDTHYEQYF.

This clonotype was observed many times. V usage is TRBV4-1 and J usage is TRBJ2-3; D call uncertain. Per germline, CDR1 MGHRA and CDR2 YSYEKL. V lost 3 bases to trimming and J lost 6 bases, with 13 bases between them. This CDR3 has 14 amino acids. The CDR3, as DNA: TGCGCCAGCAGCCATCCAGCCATCCGGGATACGCAGTATTTT. Its protein product is CASSHPAIRDTQYF.

This clonotype was counted many times. The V and J genes are TRBV20-1 and TRBJ1-2, with no clear D. This CDR3 is 13 amino acids long. V was trimmed by 6 bases and J by 2 bases, leaving 13 bases between them. CDR1 is DFQATT and CDR2 is SNEGSKA in the germline V gene (reference sequence). CDR3 DNA: TGCAGTGCCGACTCGACGGGGAACTATGGCTACACCTTC. It codes for CSADSTGNYGYTF.

J is TRBJ2-3 and V is TRBV2; D not certain. CDR3 length: 14 residues. Germline V gene data show CDR1 as SNHLY and CDR2 as FYNNEI. V shed 4 bases and J shed 4 bases, with 12 bases lying between them. CDR3 sequence (DNA): TGTGCCAGCAGTGGATTGGGTGTGTCAGATACGCAGTATTTT. Translation gives CASSGLGVSDTQYF.

This clonotype appeared many times. The J gene is TRBJ2-1, the V gene TRBV29-1; 9 nucleotides align to TRBD2. The germline gives CDR1 SQVTM, CDR2 ANQGSEA. Trimming cost V 5 bases and J 5 bases; bases outside gene matches: 7. This CDR3 comprises 14 residues. DNA of the CDR3: TGCAGCGTTCGTGAGACTAGCGGACACAATGAGCAGTTCTTC. Protein sequence: CSVRETSGHNEQFF.

Many counts were recorded for this clonotype. J is TRBJ2-5 and V is TRBV5-5; possible D gene TRBD1, 6 bases. The CDR3 spans 14 residues. The germline gives CDR1 SGHKS, CDR2 YYEKEE (reference sequence). V was cut by 4 bases and J by 0 bases, with 10 bases left in between. The DNA of the CDR3 is TGTGCCAGCAGCCCGGACAGTTACCAAGAGACCCAGTACTTC. It translates to CASSPDSYQETQYF.

V usage is TRBV13 and J usage is TRBJ1-2; 8 nucleotides match TRBD1. After removal of 5 bases from V and 6 bases from J, the junction contained 8 bases not matched to a gene. This CDR3 is 14 amino acids long. Germline V gene lookup returns CDR1 PRHDT and CDR2 FYEKMQ (reference sequence). DNA of the CDR3: TGTGCCAGCAGCGAAGGACAGGGCAAGAATGGCTACACCTTC. Amino acid sequence: CASSEGQGKNGYTF. Full variable domain (remainder filled in from reference TRBV13 and TRBJ1-2): AAGVIQSPRHLIKEKRETATLKCYPIPRHDTVYWYQQGPGQDPQFLISFYEKMQSDKGSIPDRFSAQQFSDYHSELNMSSLELGDSALYFCASSEGQGKNGYTFGSGTRLTVV.